This T cell receptor beta chain was found in a study of control samples from healthy donors and cancer patients. TCRdb's table, derived via immunoSEQ multiplex PCR, lists solely in-frame clones and lacks some. Of tens of thousands of clones detected, approximately 88% appear once; the ten largest clones hold under 10%. This sequence originates from a woman between 45 and 60 years old with colorectal cancer. Material for sequencing was PBMCs.

CDR3 loop: CASSHHSQGNEQFF. CDR3 in DNA: TGCGCCAGCAGCCACCATTCACAGGGAAATGAGCAGTTCTTC. The genes are TRBV4-1 and TRBJ2-1; possibly TRBD1 for D (6 bases). V was pared by 3 bases and J by 7 bases, with 13 bases between. This CDR3 has 14 residues. The germline V gene encodes CDR1 MGHRA and CDR2 YSYEKL.